The T cell receptor beta chain under discussion was sequenced for a study of beta chain features in type 1 diabetes. The wider study: Examination of sorted cells across all samples involved 90 million to 120 million cells.

About this clone itself: Its antigen is undetermined.

Sorting that relied on CD45RO/CCR7/CD25/CD127/CD95/CD27 yielded CD4+ naive, central memory, regulatory and stem cell-like memory cells. Study conclusions and caveats: Since sequencing was performed on cDNA, cells with high TCR expression could be over-represented. Short templates might get an advantage during PCR, and this would be equal in patients and controls.

Expressed TCRB transcripts were sequenced after all isolated RNA was converted to cDNA. Sequencing used immunoSEQ multiplex PCR; TCRdb keeps in-frame clones, though not all of them. The table lists about 240,000 clones, 25% to 35% of them singletons. CDR3 size: 11 residues. From germline, CDR1 is DFQATT and CDR2 SNEGSKA (reference sequence). The V end was cut by 5 bases, the J end by 4 bases, with 7 bases between. The sequencing input was central memory CD4+ T cells from blood. The source is a man aged 25-45 years in good health. V gene TRBV20-1 combines with J gene TRBJ2-3, with D hard to call. CDR3 protein: CSAYPADTQYF. CDR3 coding DNA: TGCAGTGCTTACCCCGCAGATACGCAGTATTTT.